Below are 7 T cell receptor beta chains sequenced from a single sample in a study of technical replicates of blood from several donors. The data were produced by immunoSEQ multiplex PCR, yet TCRdb's version contains in-frame clones alone and is incomplete. The sample consists of about 14,000 clones, about four fifths of them appearing once. Material: PBMCs. The receptors originated from a human donor in good health.

V and J are TRBV28 and TRBJ1-5, with 7 bases lining up with TRBD1. CDR1 is MDHEN and CDR2 is SYDVKM in the germline V gene. V shed 6 bases, J shed 6 bases, and the junction held 8 bases outside the gene matches. CDR3 length equals 14 residues. This chain's CDR3 is CASSSGGGGQPQHF. CDR3 DNA sequence: TGTGCCAGCAGCAGTGGAGGGGGCGGTCAGCCCCAGCATTTT. Together with reference TRBV28 and TRBJ1-5, the CDR3 gives the full variable domain: DVKVTQSSRYLVKRTGEKVFLECVQDMDHENMFWYRQDPGLGLRLIYFSYDVKMKEKGDIPEGYSVSREKKERFSLILESASTNQTSMYLCASSSGGGGQPQHFGDGTRLSIL.

This rearrangement joins TRBV9 to TRBJ2-2; D may be TRBD2 (5 bases). V was trimmed by 5 bases and J by 3 bases, leaving 17 bases between them. The CDR3 is made up of 16 amino acids. In germline, CDR1 is SGDLS, CDR2 YYNGEE. This CDR3 reads CASSVAEGLDTGELFF. As DNA, the CDR3 is TGTGCCAGCAGTGTTGCTGAGGGCCTCGACACCGGGGAGCTGTTTTTT.

The V gene is TRBV10-3, the J gene TRBJ2-1; tentatively, D is TRBD2 (6 bases). V gave up 6 bases and J gave up 7 bases, with 16 bases separating them. Germline CDR1 and CDR2: ENHRY and SYGVKD. The CDR3 consists of 14 residues. The CDR3 coding sequence is TGTGCCATCAGCGCCGGGACTGCTAAAAATGAGCAGTTCTTC. Protein product: CAISAGTAKNEQFF.

J is TRBJ1-1 and V is TRBV5-1; 9 nucleotides match TRBD1. The germline V gene encodes CDR1 SGHRS and CDR2 YFSETQ. After removal of 4 bases from V and 3 bases from J, the junction contained 4 bases not matched to a gene. This CDR3 is built from 14 residues. Written as DNA, the CDR3 is TGCGCCAGCAGCCTCGGACAGGGGCACACTGAAGCTTTCTTT. Protein: CASSLGQGHTEAFF.

The chain joins TRBV19 to TRBJ2-2; a weak D match, TRBD2 (5 bases). The V and J ends lost 3 bases and 4 bases respectively, with 21 bases between them. Germline lookup yields CDR1 LNHDA and CDR2 SQIVND (reference sequence). CDR3 length: 18 residues. CDR3: CASSMRWDGGSPTGELFF. CDR3 nucleotides: TGTGCCAGTAGTATGCGGTGGGATGGCGGGTCTCCCACCGGGGAGCTGTTTTTT. The variable domain in full, with the rest retrieved from reference TRBV19 and TRBJ2-2, is DGGITQSPKYLFRKEGQNVTLSCEQNLNHDAMYWYRQDPGQGLRLIYYSQIVNDFQKGDIAEGYSVSREKKESFPLTVTSAQKNPTAFYLCASSMRWDGGSPTGELFFGEGSRLTVL.

This rearrangement joins TRBV23-1 to TRBJ1-1, with D perhaps matching TRBD1 (5 bases). TRBV23-1 is an ORF; its function is uncertain. This CDR3 has 16 residues. Between the trimmed V and J ends, which lost 0 bases and 2 bases, there was a span of 13 bases. The CDR3 is CASSQSALDSNTEAFF. CDR3 coding DNA: TGCGCCAGCAGTCAATCGGCCCTCGACAGTAACACTGAAGCTTTCTTT.

V is TRBV5-6 and J is TRBJ2-7, with D possibly being TRBD2 (5 bases). There are 16 residues in the CDR3. The germline gives CDR1 SGHDT, CDR2 YYEEEE. Trimming removed 0 bases from V and 2 bases from J, with 15 bases in between. CDR3 DNA sequence: TGTGCCAGCAGCTTGGCCGGCTCGAGCGGTCCCTACGAGCAGTACTTC. Translated: CASSLAGSSGPYEQYF.